These 22 T cell receptor beta chains were all obtained from the same sample, sequenced in a study of T cells in Graves' hyperthyroidism and ophthalmopathy. RNA transcripts yielded amplified TCR beta CDR3 regions. Primed by the HTBI set, a first-round RT-PCR was run on the TCR CDR3. MiXCR was run by TCRdb on the multiplex PCR reads, yielding one entry per CDR3 protein. Of 750,000 to 950,000 distinct CDR3 sequences listed, roughly 40% are singletons. The sample consisted of blood. These receptors originate from a man aged 18-30 years with Graves' hyperthyroidism.

This clonotype occurred many times. J is TRBJ2-5 and V is TRBV29-1, with TRBD2 identical over 9 bases. Germline V lookup: CDR1 SQVTM, CDR2 ANQGSEA. V shed 6 bases, J shed 1 base, and the junction held 0 bases outside the gene matches. This CDR3 has 12 amino acids. The CDR3: CSVAGGQETQYF. CDR3 sequence (DNA): TGCAGCGTAGCGGGAGGCCAAGAGACCCAGTACTTC.

This clonotype has at least ten counts. J is TRBJ2-7 and V is TRBV29-1; no reliable D call. Trimming took off 6 bases at V and 6 bases at J, with 18 bases between the two ends. From germline, CDR1 is SQVTM and CDR2 ANQGSEA. This CDR3 contains 13 residues. The CDR3 loop is CSVAPFRAAEQYF. The CDR3 nucleotides read TGCAGCGTCGCCCCCTTCCGGGCGGCCGAGCAGTACTTC.

This clonotype was detected only a few times. The V call is TRBV7-3, the J call TRBJ2-2, with TRBD1 as a possible D gene (5 bases). V was clipped by 6 bases and J by 2 bases, with 10 bases between them. This CDR3 contains 14 residues. From germline, CDR1 is SGHTA and CDR2 FQGTGA. Here the CDR3 reads CASRRDRNTGELFF. CDR3 sequence (DNA): TGTGCCAGCAGGCGAGACAGAAACACCGGGGAGCTGTTTTTT. The whole variable domain, remainder taken from reference TRBV7-3 and TRBJ2-2, is GAGVSQTPSNKVTEKGKYVELRCDPISGHTALYWYRQSLGQGPEFLIYFQGTGAADDSGLPNDRFFAVRPEGSVSTLKIQRTERGDSAVYLCASRRDRNTGELFFGEGSRLTVL.

In its sample, this clonotype was seen many times. The chain combines TRBV10-3 with TRBJ1-4; the match to TRBD1 covers 8 bases. The CDR3 spans 15 residues. The trim removed 3 bases at V and 8 bases at J, leaving 8 bases unmatched. Germline assignment: CDR1 ENHRY and CDR2 SYGVKD. CDR3 in amino acids: CAISEPQGGREKLFF. Written as DNA, the CDR3 is TGTGCCATCAGTGAACCACAGGGGGGTCGGGAAAAACTGTTTTTT.

In this sample, this clonotype turned up a few times. The chain carries TRBV5-1 and TRBJ1-6; 7 bases are a match to TRBD1. CDR1 and CDR2 (germline): SGHRS, YFSETQ. The CDR3 length is 14 residues. With V trimmed by 4 bases and J by 7 bases, 5 bases remained unmatched. The CDR3 DNA reads TGCGCCAGCAGCCAGGACAGGTTCAATTCACCCCTCCACTTT. Protein product: CASSQDRFNSPLHF.

The chain is built from TRBV19 and TRBJ2-2, with no clear D. Trimming shortened V by 4 bases and J by 3 bases, and 9 bases separated the two germline ends. The CDR3 consists of 14 residues. The V gene's germline CDR1 is LNHDA and CDR2 SQIVND (reference sequence). DNA of the CDR3: TGTGCCAGTAGTACTCTAGACTACACCGGGGAGCTGTTTTTT. The encoded protein is CASSTLDYTGELFF.

This sequence joins TRBV7-9 and TRBJ1-6; D remains ambiguous. This CDR3 spans 15 amino acids. In germline, CDR1 is SEHNR, CDR2 FQNEAQ (reference sequence). V lost 5 bases and J lost 7, with 15 bases in between. The DNA for the CDR3 is TGTGCCAGCAGCCAAGTCGGCGGATCAAATTCACCCCTCCACTTT. Protein product: CASSQVGGSNSPLHF. Complete variable domain (other parts from reference TRBV7-9 and TRBJ1-6): DTGVSQNPRHKITKRGQNVTFRCDPISEHNRLYWYRQTLGQGPEFLTYFQNEAQLEKSRLLSDRFSAERPKGSFSTLEIQRTEQGDSAMYLCASSQVGGSNSPLHFGNGTRLTVT.

The chain couples TRBV6-1 to TRBJ1-1; D uncertain. Germline CDR1 MNHNS, CDR2 SASEGT. The CDR3 covers 14 residues. The ends were cut back, 8 bases at V and 0 bases at J, with 13 bases in the middle. The CDR3 sequence: CASRAWAMNTEAFF. For the CDR3, the DNA is TGTGCCAGCCGGGCCTGGGCGATGAACACTGAAGCTTTCTTT.

The chain is built from TRBV20-1 and TRBJ1-3; 7 positions agree with TRBD1. Germline trimming cut 5 bases from V and 2 bases from J; bases unmatched to any gene: 15. CDR1 and CDR2 (germline): DFQATT, SNEGSKA (reference sequence). The CDR3 runs 17 residues. The DNA for the CDR3 is TGCAGTGCTCGAGGGGCCCAAGGCCAGGGGGCTGGAAACACCATATATTTT. Amino acid sequence: CSARGAQGQGAGNTIYF.

The chain has TRBV7-2 and TRBJ2-2, with D hard to call. The V gene's germline CDR1 is SGHTA and CDR2 FQGNSA. The V end lost 7 bases, the J end lost 3 bases, and 18 bases lay between the germline ends. The CDR3 is 16 residues long. The CDR3 region is CASTDPPFEHTGELFF. The CDR3 DNA follows: TGTGCCAGCACCGACCCACCCTTCGAGCACACCGGGGAGCTGTTTTTT.

Worth noting for this clonotype: Sequence at one end of the junction differs from germline and may be a read error. The chain employs TRBV7-2 and TRBJ1-6, with D perhaps matching TRBD1 (5 bases). Germline loops: CDR1 SGHTA, CDR2 FQGNSA. The CDR3 covers 14 residues. The CDR3 nucleotides read TGTGCCAACAGCCCGTGGCAGGGCGGTTCACCCCTCCACTTT. Translation: CANSPWQGGSPLHF.

This clonotype was picked up many times. The gene calls are TRBV19 and TRBJ2-7; D might be TRBD2 (5 bases). The CDR3 has 13 amino acids. The germline V and J ends were trimmed by 10 bases and 2 bases, with 15 bases remaining between them. Germline V gene data show CDR1 as LNHDA and CDR2 as SQIVND (reference sequence). CDR3 sequence reads: CATSWSGPYEQYF. As DNA, the CDR3 is TGTGCCACCTCATGGAGCGGTCCCTACGAGCAGTACTTC.

The rearrangement uses TRBV7-2 and TRBJ2-7; D possibly corresponds to TRBD1 (6 bases). V gave up 0 bases and J gave up 2 bases, with 11 bases separating them. The CDR3 spans 15 residues. CDR1 SGHTA and CDR2 FQGNSA come from the germline V gene. CDR3 DNA sequence: TGTGCCAGCAGCTTAGCCGGCAGGGGCACCTACGAGCAGTACTTC. This encodes CASSLAGRGTYEQYF.

This clonotype was observed a handful of times. V is TRBV28 and J is TRBJ1-5; possible D gene TRBD1, 5 bases. This CDR3 comprises 14 residues. V lost 3 bases and J lost 4, with 10 bases in between. Germline CDR1 reads MDHEN; CDR2 reads SYDVKM. CDR3: CASSLGRQNQPQHF. Written as DNA, the CDR3 is TGTGCCAGCAGTTTGGGGAGACAGAATCAGCCCCAGCATTTT.

A few counts support this clonotype. V gene TRBV10-3 combines with J gene TRBJ2-5; 9 nucleotides agree with TRBD1. CDR3 length: 15 residues. Germline V CDR1 and CDR2: ENHRY, SYGVKD. After removal of 10 bases from V and 2 bases from J, the junction contained 11 bases not matched to a gene. The CDR3 DNA follows: TGTGCCAGCTGTCCCGGGACAGGGAAACAAGAGACCCAGTACTTC. Translated, it gives CASCPGTGKQETQYF.

This clonotype has only a few counts. J is TRBJ1-2 and V is TRBV5-6; D call uncertain. CDR3 length equals 15 residues. Germline V CDR1 and CDR2: SGHDT, YYEEEE. Trimming removed 0 bases at V and 1 base at J, with 10 bases between. CDR3 residues: CASSLARNFNYGYTF. CDR3 nucleotide sequence: TGTGCCAGCAGCTTGGCGCGGAACTTTAACTATGGCTACACCTTC. Based on the CDR3 plus reference TRBV5-6 and TRBJ1-2, the full variable domain is DAGVTQSPTHLIKTRGQQVTLRCSPKSGHDTVSWYQQALGQGPQFIFQYYEEEERQRGNFPDRFSGHQFPNYSSELNVNALLLGDSALYLCASSLARNFNYGYTFGSGTRLTVV.

Points on this clonotype: At one end the junction does not follow the germline gene, possibly because of a read error. This chain uses TRBV9 with TRBJ1-5, with TRBD1 identical over 8 bases. CDR3 size: 15 residues. Germline V gene data show CDR1 as SGDLS and CDR2 as YYNGEE. The CDR3 DNA follows: TGCGCCAGCAGCCAGGGGGCAGAGAGCAATCAGCCCCAGCATTTT. As protein: CASSQGAESNQPQHF.

This clonotype was picked up one time. This sequence may be a read error, since a much larger clone differs from it by one base. J is TRBJ1-4 and V is TRBV7-2; TRBD1 might be the D (6 bases). V was cut by 4 bases and J by 5 bases, with 11 bases left in between. CDR1 and CDR2 (germline): SGHTA, FQGNSA. The CDR3 consists of 14 residues. Here the CDR3 reads CASSSGHPNEKLFF. CDR3 nucleotides: TGTGCCAGCAGCTCGGGACACCCAAATGAAAAACTGTTTTTT.

This clonotype was seen a handful of times. The rearrangement links TRBV5-1 to TRBJ2-5, with TRBD1 identical over 7 bases. The V and J ends lost 0 bases and 5 bases, in that order; junction bases with no gene match: 7. In germline, CDR1 is SGHRS, CDR2 YFSETQ. The CDR3 is made up of 15 amino acids. The CDR3 sequence: CASSLGATGYETQYF. CDR3 bases: TGCGCCAGCAGCTTGGGGGCGACAGGGTACGAGACCCAGTACTTC. Using reference TRBV5-1 and TRBJ2-5 for the parts outside the CDR3, the full variable domain is KAGVTQTPRYLIKTRGQQVTLSCSPISGHRSVSWYQQTPGQGLQFLFEYFSETQRNKGNFPGRFSGRQFSNSRSEMNVSTLELGDSALYLCASSLGATGYETQYFGPGTRLLVL.

The chain joins TRBV20-1 to TRBJ2-5, with 10 bases matching TRBD1. The V gene's germline CDR1 is DFQATT and CDR2 SNEGSKA (reference sequence). The V and J ends lost 6 bases and 7 bases, in that order; junction bases with no gene match: 11. The CDR3 totals 14 residues. This CDR3 is CSAPRGTGAGTQYF. The DNA for the CDR3 is TGCAGTGCCCCGCGCGGGACAGGGGCTGGGACCCAGTACTTC.

The chain joins TRBV29-1 to TRBJ1-1, with D possibly TRBD1 on 5 matching bases. The CDR3 runs 13 residues. V gave up 8 bases and J gave up 3 bases, with 16 bases separating them. From germline, CDR1 is SQVTM and CDR2 ANQGSEA. The CDR3 sequence is CSQPPQGDTEAFF. The CDR3 coding sequence is TGCAGCCAGCCACCCCAGGGTGACACTGAAGCTTTCTTT.

J is TRBJ2-7 and V is TRBV7-9, with D perhaps given as TRBD1 or TRBD2 (5 bases each). Per germline, CDR1 SEHNR and CDR2 FQNEAQ (reference sequence). CDR3 length: 16 amino acids. Trimming shortened V by 5 bases and J by 0 bases, and 17 bases separated the two germline ends. CDR3 sequence: CASSPRSGTVSYEQYF. In nucleotides, the CDR3 is TGTGCCAGCAGCCCTCGGTCCGGGACGGTCTCCTACGAGCAGTACTTC. The full variable domain, in which reference TRBV7-9 and TRBJ2-7 provide the parts outside the CDR3, is DTGVSQNPRHKITKRGQNVTFRCDPISEHNRLYWYRQTLGQGPEFLTYFQNEAQLEKSRLLSDRFSAERPKGSFSTLEIQRTEQGDSAMYLCASSPRSGTVSYEQYFGPGTRLTVT.